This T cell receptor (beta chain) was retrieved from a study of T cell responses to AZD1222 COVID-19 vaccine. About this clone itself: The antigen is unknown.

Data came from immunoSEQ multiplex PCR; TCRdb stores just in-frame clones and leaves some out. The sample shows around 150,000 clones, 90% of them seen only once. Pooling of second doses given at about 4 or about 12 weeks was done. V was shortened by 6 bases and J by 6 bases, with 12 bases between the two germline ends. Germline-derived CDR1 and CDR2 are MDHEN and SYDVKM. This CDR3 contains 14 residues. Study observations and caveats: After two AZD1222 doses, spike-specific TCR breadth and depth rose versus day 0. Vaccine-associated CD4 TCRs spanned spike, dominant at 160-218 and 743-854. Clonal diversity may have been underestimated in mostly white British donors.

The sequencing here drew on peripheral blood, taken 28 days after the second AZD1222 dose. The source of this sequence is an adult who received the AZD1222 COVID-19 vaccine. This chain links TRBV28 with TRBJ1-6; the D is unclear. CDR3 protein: CASRSPVGNSPLHF. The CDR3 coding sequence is TGTGCCAGCAGAAGCCCAGTCGGTAATTCACCCCTCCACTTT.